The T cell receptor beta chain under discussion was sequenced for a study of blood T cell repertoires in COVID-19. CDR3 length equals 15 residues. The V and J ends lost 4 bases and 1 base, in that order; junction bases with no gene match: 4. Germline CDR1 reads SGHRS; CDR2 reads YFSETQ. Measured with immunoSEQ multiplex PCR; TCRdb has only the in-frame clones, and not every one. The sample yields roughly 120,000 clones, approximately 70% seen once. Sample: peripheral blood. The V gene is TRBV5-1, the J gene TRBJ2-1; 8 bases align to TRBD1. The clonotype comes from a woman between 55 and 75 years old with acute or convalescent COVID-19. CDR3: CASSPGQGSYNEQFF. The DNA for the CDR3 is TGCGCCAGCAGCCCCGGACAGGGATCCTACAATGAGCAGTTCTTC.